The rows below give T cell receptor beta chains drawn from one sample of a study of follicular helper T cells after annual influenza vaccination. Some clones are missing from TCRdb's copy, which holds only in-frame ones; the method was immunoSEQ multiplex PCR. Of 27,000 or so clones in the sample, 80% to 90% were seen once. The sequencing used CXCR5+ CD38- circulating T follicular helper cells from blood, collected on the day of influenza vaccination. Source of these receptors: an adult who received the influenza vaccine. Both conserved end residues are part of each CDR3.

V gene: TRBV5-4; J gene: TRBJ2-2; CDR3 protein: CASSRTSGYTGELFF
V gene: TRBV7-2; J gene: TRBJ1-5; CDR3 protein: CASSLVGQQNQPQHF
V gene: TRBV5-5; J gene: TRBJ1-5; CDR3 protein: CASSLRQSNQPQHF
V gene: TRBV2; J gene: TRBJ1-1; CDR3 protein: CASSPGVTEAFF
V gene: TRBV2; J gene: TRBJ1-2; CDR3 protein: CASSATVNYGYTF
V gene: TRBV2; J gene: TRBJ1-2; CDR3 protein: CASSDTRGNGYTF
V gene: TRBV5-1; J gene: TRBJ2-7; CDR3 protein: CASSDLTGAISEQYF
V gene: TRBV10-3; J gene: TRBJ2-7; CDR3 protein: CATGGGGYEQYF
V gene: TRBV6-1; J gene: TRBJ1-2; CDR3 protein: CASRTAEGYGYTF
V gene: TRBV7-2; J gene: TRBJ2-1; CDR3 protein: CASSSKGGGSYNEQFF
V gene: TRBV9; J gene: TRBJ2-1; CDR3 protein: CASSALAAEQFF
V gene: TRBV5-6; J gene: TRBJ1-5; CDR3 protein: CASSRRQGRYQPQHF
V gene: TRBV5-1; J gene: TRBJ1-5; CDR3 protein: CASSLSGDNQPQHF
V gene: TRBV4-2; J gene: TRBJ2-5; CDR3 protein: CASSQDHRGETQYF
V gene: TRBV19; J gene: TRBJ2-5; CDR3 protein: CASSTAAGVRETQYF
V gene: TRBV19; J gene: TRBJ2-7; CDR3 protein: CASSQEGAASSYEQYF
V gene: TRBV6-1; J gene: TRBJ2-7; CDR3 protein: CASSPDTYYEQYF
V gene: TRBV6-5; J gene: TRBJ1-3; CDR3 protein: CASSYDHPETGNTIYF
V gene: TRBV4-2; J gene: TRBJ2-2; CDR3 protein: CASSQASSPTGELFF
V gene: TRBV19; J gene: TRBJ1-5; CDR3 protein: CASSITGALYSNQPQHF
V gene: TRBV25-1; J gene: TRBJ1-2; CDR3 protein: CASSPRGQGSYGYTF
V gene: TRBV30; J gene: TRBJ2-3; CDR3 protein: CAWSHRGDTQYF
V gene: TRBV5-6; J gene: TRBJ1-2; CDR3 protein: CASSLAVDRGRYGYTF
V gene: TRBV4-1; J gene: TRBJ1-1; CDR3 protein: CASSQDFGWGSRPEAFF
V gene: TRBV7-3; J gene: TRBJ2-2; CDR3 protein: CASSRGANTGELFF
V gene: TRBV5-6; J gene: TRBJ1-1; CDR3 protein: CASSLVAGPNTEAFF
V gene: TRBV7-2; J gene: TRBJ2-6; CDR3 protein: CASSLRLAGRSGANVLTF
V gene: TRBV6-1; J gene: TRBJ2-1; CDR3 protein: CASRAQGALEQFF
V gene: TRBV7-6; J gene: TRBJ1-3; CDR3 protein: CASSPSSGNTIYF
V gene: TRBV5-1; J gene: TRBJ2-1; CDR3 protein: CASSFGGGPNEQFF
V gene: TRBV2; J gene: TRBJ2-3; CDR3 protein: CASSEGPPGTDTQYF
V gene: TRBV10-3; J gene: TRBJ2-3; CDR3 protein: CAISPGTASTDTQYF
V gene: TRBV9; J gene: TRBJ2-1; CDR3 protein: CASSATGGYNEQFF
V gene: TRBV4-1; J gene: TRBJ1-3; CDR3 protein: CASQQLPSGNTIYF
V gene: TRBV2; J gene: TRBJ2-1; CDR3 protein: CASSLQRAYNEQFF
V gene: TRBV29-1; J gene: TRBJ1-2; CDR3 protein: CSATPDRDYGYTF
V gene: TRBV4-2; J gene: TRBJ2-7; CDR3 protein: CASTSTRGASSEQYF
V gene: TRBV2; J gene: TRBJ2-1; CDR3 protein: CASSEQGAENEQFF
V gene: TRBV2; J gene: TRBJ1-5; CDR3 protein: CASSRQANQPQHF
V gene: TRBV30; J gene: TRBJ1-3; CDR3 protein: CAWSFPTISGNTIYF
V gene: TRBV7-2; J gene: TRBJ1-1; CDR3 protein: CASSPSPGVGTEAFF
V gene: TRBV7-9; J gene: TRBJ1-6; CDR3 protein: CASSLTGYNSPLHF
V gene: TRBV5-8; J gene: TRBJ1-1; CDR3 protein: CASSLDAGALGTEAFF
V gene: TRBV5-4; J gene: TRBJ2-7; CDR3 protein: CASSSYRDSSYEQYF
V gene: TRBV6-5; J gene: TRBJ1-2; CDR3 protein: CASSRDRTSYGYTF
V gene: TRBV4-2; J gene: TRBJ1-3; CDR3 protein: CASGAGAQSGNTIYF
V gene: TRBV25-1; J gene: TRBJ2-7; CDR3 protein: CASRQGLSGEQYF
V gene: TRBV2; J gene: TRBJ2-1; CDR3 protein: CASRADREAYNEQFF
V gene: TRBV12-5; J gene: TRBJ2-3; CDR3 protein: CASLGGGSTDTQYF
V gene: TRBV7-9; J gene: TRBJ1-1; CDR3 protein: CASSFTSGKTEAFF
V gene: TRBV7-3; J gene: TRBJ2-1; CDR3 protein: CASSLTGTGGTEQFF
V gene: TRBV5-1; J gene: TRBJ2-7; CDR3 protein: CASSPGGRDYEQYF
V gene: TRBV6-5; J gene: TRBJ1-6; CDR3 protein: CASSYSRAALDSPLHF
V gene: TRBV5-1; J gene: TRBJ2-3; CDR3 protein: CASSLATSGMGRPDTQYF
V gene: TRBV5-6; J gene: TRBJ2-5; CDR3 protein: CASSPWDRRPETQYF